What follows are 14 T cell receptor beta chains derived from one specimen sequenced in a study of blood T cell repertoires in COVID-19. Assay used: immunoSEQ multiplex PCR; TCRdb lists only in-frame clones, some missing. The table lists hundreds of thousands of clones, around 87% of them singletons, with about 2% in the top ten. The sample was peripheral blood. The receptors derive from an older woman with COVID-19, enrolled during active disease.

This chain joins TRBV12-5 and TRBJ1-1; D is possibly TRBD1 (5 bases). V lost 1 base, J lost 1 base, and 13 bases lay in between. CDR3 length equals 16 residues. Germline-derived CDR1 and CDR2 are LGHNT and FRNRAP. The CDR3 bases are TGTGCTAGTGGTTTGGGGTCCAGGGCCCCGAACACTGAAGCTTTCTTT. Encoded protein: CASGLGSRAPNTEAFF.

The chain is built from TRBV25-1 and TRBJ1-1, with D uncertain. CDR1 is MGHDK and CDR2 is SYGVNS in the germline V gene. V lost 4 bases to trimming and J lost 5 bases, with 5 bases between them. CDR3 length: 11 residues. CDR3 loop: CASSVRTEAFF. For the CDR3, the DNA is TGTGCCAGCAGTGTTCGGACTGAAGCTTTCTTT.

The genes are TRBV9 and TRBJ1-2, with a tentative D call TRBD1 (5 bases). In germline, CDR1 is SGDLS, CDR2 YYNGEE. The CDR3 runs 13 residues. Trimming pared 3 bases from V and 4 bases from J, leaving 10 bases between. In DNA form, the CDR3 reads TGTGCCAGCAGCGCACAGGCCCGCTATGGCTACACCTTC. This encodes CASSAQARYGYTF.

This clone appeared a single time. The chain has TRBV29-1 and TRBJ2-2; TRBD1 might be the D (6 bases). Trimming pared 3 bases from V and 8 bases from J, leaving 13 bases between. The CDR3 runs to 13 residues. Germline V gives CDR1 SQVTM, CDR2 ANQGSEA. The CDR3, as DNA: TGCAGCGTTGACAGGGGAAACCCGGGGGAGCTGTTTTTT. Translated: CSVDRGNPGELFF.

The chain employs TRBV4-2 and TRBJ1-4; D is unresolved. Germline V gene data show CDR1 as LGHNA and CDR2 as YNFKEQ. Trimming stripped 1 base from V and 0 bases from J, with 9 bases between. The CDR3 consists of 16 residues. The CDR3 DNA reads TGTGCCAGCAGCCAAGGTGGGAGTGCAACTAATGAAAAACTGTTTTTT. Translated: CASSQGGSATNEKLFF.

The V call is TRBV7-9, the J call TRBJ1-5; 10 bases are shared with TRBD1. CDR1 is SEHNR, CDR2 FQNEAQ, per germline (reference sequence). The V and J ends lost 5 bases and 5 bases, in that order; junction bases with no gene match: 6. The CDR3 is 15 residues long. CDR3 residues: CASSRGQGTHQPQHF. The DNA of the CDR3 is TGTGCCAGCAGCCGGGGACAGGGGACACATCAGCCCCAGCATTTT.

The chain has TRBV6-1 and TRBJ2-2; 9 nucleotides align to TRBD1. Germline V CDR1 and CDR2: MNHNS, SASEGT. The CDR3 sequence is 19 residues long. Losses at the gene ends were 0 bases for V and 3 bases for J; bases not matched to a gene: 11. The CDR3 loop reads CASSEAYRGRPVYTGELFF. The CDR3 DNA reads TGTGCCAGCAGTGAAGCTTACAGGGGGCGCCCAGTATACACCGGGGAGCTGTTTTTT.

As DNA, the CDR3 is TGTGCCAGCAGGAAAACAGGGGCTCCTTGGTACGAGCAGTACTTC. Encoded protein: CASRKTGAPWYEQYF. V gene TRBV6-5 combines with J gene TRBJ2-7; TRBD1 matches at 7 bases. Germline-derived CDR1 and CDR2 are MNHEY and SVGAGI. This CDR3 is built from 15 residues. V lost 6 bases to trimming and J lost 4 bases; unmatched junction nucleotides: 12.

The genes are TRBV18 and TRBJ1-4; D unresolved. The CDR3 totals 14 residues. CDR1 and CDR2 (germline): KGHSH, LQKENI. V was clipped by 3 bases and J by 8 bases, with 13 bases between them. CDR3 protein: CASSPTPLGEKLFF. The DNA of the CDR3 is TGTGCCAGCTCACCTACCCCGCTCGGGGAAAAACTGTTTTTT.

The chain carries TRBV6-1 and TRBJ2-4, with 11 bases lining up with TRBD2. The germline CDR1 and CDR2 sequences are MNHNS and SASEGT. V gave up 4 bases and J gave up 8 bases; unmatched junction bases: 4. The CDR3 is made up of 14 amino acids. In nucleotides, the CDR3 is TGTGCCAGCAGTGTAGCGGGGGGGCCGGACATTCAGTACTTC. This translates into CASSVAGGPDIQYF.

V and J are TRBV7-3 and TRBJ2-1; the D gene is possibly TRBD2 (5 bases). Germline V gives CDR1 SGHTA, CDR2 FQGTGA. Trimming removed 5 bases from V and 11 bases from J, with 22 bases in between. The CDR3 runs to 15 residues. Here the CDR3 DNA reads TGTGCCAGCAGCCAGTCGGCTAGCCCGACAATAAAGCAGTTCTTC. This encodes CASSQSASPTIKQFF.

The chain has TRBV19 and TRBJ1-5; TRBD1 is a possible D gene (5 bases). The V gene's germline CDR1 is LNHDA and CDR2 SQIVND (reference sequence). There are 13 residues in the CDR3. Trimming took 9 bases from V and 3 from J, leaving 12 bases between them. The CDR3 region is CASRSRDNQPQHF. The CDR3 DNA reads as TGTGCCAGCCGGAGCAGGGACAATCAGCCCCAGCATTTT.

The chain couples TRBV30 to TRBJ2-6; a possible D gene is TRBD2 (5 bases). Germline V gives CDR1 GTSNPN, CDR2 SVGIG (reference sequence). The CDR3 loop spans 14 amino acids. Trimming left V 4 bases short and J 2 bases short, with 9 bases between. This chain's CDR3 is CAWTERAGANVLTF. The CDR3 DNA reads TGTGCCTGGACGGAGAGGGCTGGGGCCAACGTCCTGACTTTC.

This chain joins TRBV4-1 and TRBJ2-3; D is unresolved. V was cut by 6 bases and J by 3 bases, with 4 bases left in between. The germline gives CDR1 MGHRA, CDR2 YSYEKL. This CDR3 region has 11 residues. In DNA, the CDR3 is TGCGCCAGCAGGTCTACAGATACGCAGTATTTT. This gives the protein CASRSTDTQYF.